This TCR beta chain derives from a study of T-cell reconstitution after alpha-beta-depleted transplantation in children. Findings of the study overall: Newly made T cells mostly supplied T-cell counts and diversity one year after transplant. Surviving recipient cells, namely T cells and thymic progenitors, were the source of high day-60 TCRbeta diversity in some patients.

Germline V gene data show CDR1 as LNHDA and CDR2 as SQIVND (reference sequence). This CDR3 spans 15 amino acids. Trimming removed 1 base from V and 5 bases from J, with 14 bases in between. Unique molecular identifiers featured in how the TCRbeta library was prepared. Using its own MiXCR run on the PCR reads, TCRdb lists one record per CDR3 protein. The sample holds approximately 290,000 distinct CDR3 sequences, 11% seen once. This clonotype was seen a handful of times. The antigen is undetermined. The source is a male patient aged 2 to 10 who had a stem cell transplant for chronic granulomatous disease, so the T cells may come from the graft donor. Sequencing was performed on peripheral blood, taken 180 days after TCRalphabeta/CD19-depleted stem cell transplant. The V gene is TRBV19, the J gene TRBJ2-5, with D perhaps TRBD1 or TRBD2 (6 bases each). The CDR3 DNA is TGTGCCAGTAGTATAGGGGGGGCCGTGTTGGAGACCCAGTACTTC. As protein: CASSIGGAVLETQYF.